These 14 T cell receptor beta chains originate from one sample sequenced in a study of naive and memory T cell subsets (dated by TCRdb to about 2017). General conclusions and limits of the study: A few larger clonotypes were present in naive repertoires, especially CD8 naive repertoires, and these clonotypes were possibly memory cells re-expressing CD45RA.

Their recognized antigens are unknown. Libraries were prepared through UMI-ligation and nested PCR. Sequencing took place on an Illumina MiSeq. The beta constant-region primer consisted of an equimolar mixture of two oligonucleotides that together covered TRBC1 and TRBC2. Four rounds of PCR were used to amplify ligated cDNA, with nested alpha and beta constant-region primers being used together with the SP2 primer. The public reads were run again by TCRdb, first through fastp at Q25 and then through MiXCR, and only productive beta chains were kept. Rows are combined by CDR3 protein, so each entry shows the most common genes and DNA. For this sample the table gives 150,000 or so distinct CDR3 sequences, of which roughly 23% were detected only once. The ten largest clones capture 0.11% of the sample. Material: naive CD4+ T cells from blood. Per the publication, the cell subset or site label means: naive T cells, CD45RA high CD27+. The receptors were sampled from a human donor in good health.

This clonotype was counted only a few times. This chain links TRBV20-1 with TRBJ1-5; no firm D call. The CDR3 has 13 residues. CDR1 and CDR2 from the germline V gene are DFQATT and SNEGSKA (reference sequence). V lost 5 bases and J lost 1, with 9 bases in between. In DNA form, the CDR3 reads TGCAGTGCTCGCCGCCTCAGCAATCAGCCCCAGCATTTT. Translated, it gives CSARRLSNQPQHF.

The chain uses TRBV6-5 and TRBJ2-5; D not certain. The CDR3 contains 16 residues. Germline V gives CDR1 MNHEY, CDR2 SVGAGI. The V end was cut by 2 bases, the J end by 0 bases, with 13 bases between. CDR3 sequence reads: CASSYRSVRDQETQYF. CDR3 DNA: TGTGCCAGCAGTTACCGCTCGGTCAGAGACCAAGAGACCCAGTACTTC.

This clonotype was seen more than once but under ten times. The gene calls are TRBV30 and TRBJ1-4, with TRBD1 identical over 7 bases. Germline CDR1 is GTSNPN and CDR2 is SVGIG (reference sequence). V trimming: 5 bases; J trimming: 6 bases; junction bases outside the gene matches: 6. The CDR3 is 13 residues long. CDR3 sequence: CAWAGTADEKLFF. The CDR3 nucleotides are TGTGCCTGGGCCGGGACAGCTGATGAAAAACTGTTTTTT.

This clonotype was counted ten times or more. The chain has TRBV3-1 and TRBJ2-1; possible D gene TRBD2, 5 bases. The V gene's germline CDR1 is LGHDT and CDR2 YNNKEL (reference sequence). The CDR3 runs to 16 residues. Trimming pared 1 base from V and 0 bases from J, leaving 10 bases between. CDR3 DNA: TGTGCCAGCAGCCAAGTGGTGCGGGCCTCCTACAATGAGCAGTTCTTC. This gives the protein CASSQVVRASYNEQFF.

The J gene is TRBJ1-1, the V gene TRBV6-5, with a tentative D call TRBD1 (5 bases). The CDR3 consists of 13 residues. The V gene's germline CDR1 is MNHEY and CDR2 SVGAGI. Trimming left V 5 bases short and J 0 bases short, with 7 bases between. CDR3 nucleotide sequence: TGTGCCAGCAGTGGACACATGAACACTGAAGCTTTCTTT. It translates to CASSGHMNTEAFF.

This clonotype was seen only a few times. V and J are TRBV5-1 and TRBJ2-1; 16 positions agree with TRBD2. Germline lookup yields CDR1 SGHRS and CDR2 YFSETQ. The CDR3 is made up of 15 amino acids. Trimming at V came to 4 bases and at J to 12 bases, leaving 7 bases not matched to a gene. The CDR3 DNA reads TGCGCCAGCAGCGCCGGGACTAGCGGGAGGGCCTGGCAGTTCTTC. Translation gives CASSAGTSGRAWQFF. Full variable domain (rest looked up from reference TRBV5-1 and TRBJ2-1): KAGVTQTPRYLIKTRGQQVTLSCSPISGHRSVSWYQQTPGQGLQFLFEYFSETQRNKGNFPGRFSGRQFSNSRSEMNVSTLELGDSALYLCASSAGTSGRAWQFFGPGTRLTVL.

The table lists this clonotype with a few counts. V usage is TRBV5-5 and J usage is TRBJ1-1, with 10 bases matching TRBD1. V shed 4 bases and J 4 bases; nucleotides not matched to a gene: 7. Germline values: CDR1 SGHKS, CDR2 YYEKEE (reference sequence). There are 15 residues in the CDR3. For the CDR3, the DNA is TGTGCCAGCAGCATACGACAGGGGGCGGGCACTGAAGCTTTCTTT. This codes for CASSIRQGAGTEAFF.

This clonotype has just a few counts. The V and J genes are TRBV12-3 or TRBV12-4 and TRBJ2-1; D gene unclear. The length of the CDR3 is 14 residues. Trimming took 6 bases from V and 6 from J, leaving 15 bases between them. The CDR3, as DNA: TGTGCCAGCAGCCGCGGACCTTCCAGCAATGAGCAGTTCTTC. Translated: CASSRGPSSNEQFF.

V usage is TRBV7-8 and J usage is TRBJ2-5; 8 bases fit TRBD1. Germline V gene sequence: CDR1 SGHVS, CDR2 FQNEAQ. The CDR3 extends over 17 amino acids. Losses at the gene ends were 8 bases for V and 5 bases for J; bases not matched to a gene: 19. In DNA form, the CDR3 reads TGTGCCAGCGGCCACATTCGTTCGACAGGGGAAGGGGAGACCCAGTACTTC. Protein sequence: CASGHIRSTGEGETQYF.

This chain connects TRBV28 to TRBJ1-5; D possibly corresponds to TRBD1 (6 bases). The CDR3 spans 15 residues. V was shortened by 4 bases and J by 4 bases, with 14 bases between the two germline ends. The germline CDR1 and CDR2 sequences are MDHEN and SYDVKM. In DNA form, the CDR3 reads TGTGCCAGCAGTTCCGCCGGGGGGGCGAATCAGCCCCAGCATTTT. Protein sequence: CASSSAGGANQPQHF.

This clonotype was seen repeatedly, ten times or more. The chain links TRBV19 to TRBJ1-1; D not resolved. V lost 0 bases and J lost 4, with 15 bases in between. CDR1 and CDR2 (germline): LNHDA, SQIVND (reference sequence). This CDR3 has 16 residues. CDR3 loop: CASSIESFRPGTEAFF. CDR3 sequence (DNA): TGTGCCAGTAGTATAGAATCGTTCCGGCCGGGCACTGAAGCTTTCTTT.

The chain couples TRBV5-1 to TRBJ2-5; no clear D. Per germline, CDR1 SGHRS and CDR2 YFSETQ. The CDR3 loop spans 16 amino acids. Trimming pared 7 bases from V and 3 bases from J, leaving 22 bases between. CDR3 in amino acids: CASQARLTAIKETQYF. In DNA form, the CDR3 reads TGCGCCAGCCAGGCGCGACTGACCGCAATAAAAGAGACCCAGTACTTC.

The chain recombines TRBV29-1 with TRBJ2-1; 9 bases are shared with TRBD2. V shed 0 bases and J 8 bases; nucleotides not matched to a gene: 8. The CDR3 length is 15 residues. Per germline, CDR1 SQVTM and CDR2 ANQGSEA. CDR3 protein: CSVEDRGRAFDEQFF. The DNA for the CDR3 is TGCAGCGTTGAAGATCGCGGGAGGGCCTTTGATGAGCAGTTCTTC.

This clonotype was picked up a small number of times. J is TRBJ1-2 and V is TRBV2; possible D gene TRBD1, 5 bases. The germline gives CDR1 SNHLY, CDR2 FYNNEI. This CDR3 comprises 13 residues. The V end lost 6 bases, the J end lost 6 bases, and 14 bases lay between the germline ends. CDR3 DNA sequence: TGTGCCAGCAGCAACGCCGGGACGGATGGCTACACCTTC. It translates to CASSNAGTDGYTF.